This entry concerns a single TCR beta chain. Its specificity is unknown. The data were obtained in a study of cytomegalovirus exposure and HLA in healthy donors. Use of 60 Vbeta and 13 Jbeta primers characterized the PCR. Measured with immunoSEQ multiplex PCR; TCRdb has only the in-frame clones, and not every one. The sample has some 54,000 clones, approximately 80% seen once; the top ten hold approximately 6%. Notes on the study in general: In a later analysis, donors in an Asian-associated ancestry cluster reportedly had fewer N-insertions in productive TCRs than the cohort mean. Most subjects' HLA-A and HLA-B alleles were reportedly predicted from TCR beta sequences. Across donors, sequencing depth was assumed by presence/absence analyses to be roughly uniform. It was 160 or so TCR beta chains that were listed as cytomegalovirus-associated.

The sequencing input was PBMCs. The TCR originated in a male donor in good health and CMV-seronegative.

CDR3: CASSLTGSYSNQPQHF. The CDR3 DNA follows: TGTGCCAGCAGTTTAACAGGGTCGTATAGCAATCAGCCCCAGCATTTT. The chain links TRBV28 to TRBJ1-5, with D possibly matching TRBD1 (6 bases). The CDR3 is 16 amino acids. The V end lost 2 bases, the J end lost 0 bases, and 11 bases lay between the germline ends. CDR1 and CDR2 from the germline V gene are MDHEN and SYDVKM.